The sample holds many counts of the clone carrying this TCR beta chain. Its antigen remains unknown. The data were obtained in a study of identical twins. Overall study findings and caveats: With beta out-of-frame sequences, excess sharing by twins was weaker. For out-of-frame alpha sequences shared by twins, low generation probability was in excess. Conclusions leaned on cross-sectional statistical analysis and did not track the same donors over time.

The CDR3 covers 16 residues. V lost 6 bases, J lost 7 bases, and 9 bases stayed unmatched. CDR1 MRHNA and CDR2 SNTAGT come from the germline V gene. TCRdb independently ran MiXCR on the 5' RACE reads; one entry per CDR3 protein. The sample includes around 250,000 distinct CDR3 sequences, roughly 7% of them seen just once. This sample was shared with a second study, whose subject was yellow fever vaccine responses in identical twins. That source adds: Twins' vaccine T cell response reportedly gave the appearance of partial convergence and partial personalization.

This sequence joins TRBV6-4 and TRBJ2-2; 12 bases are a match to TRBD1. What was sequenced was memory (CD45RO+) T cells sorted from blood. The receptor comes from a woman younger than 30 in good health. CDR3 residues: CASSVGTGGAFGELFF. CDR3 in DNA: TGTGCCAGCAGCGTCGGGACAGGGGGCGCTTTCGGGGAGCTGTTTTTT.